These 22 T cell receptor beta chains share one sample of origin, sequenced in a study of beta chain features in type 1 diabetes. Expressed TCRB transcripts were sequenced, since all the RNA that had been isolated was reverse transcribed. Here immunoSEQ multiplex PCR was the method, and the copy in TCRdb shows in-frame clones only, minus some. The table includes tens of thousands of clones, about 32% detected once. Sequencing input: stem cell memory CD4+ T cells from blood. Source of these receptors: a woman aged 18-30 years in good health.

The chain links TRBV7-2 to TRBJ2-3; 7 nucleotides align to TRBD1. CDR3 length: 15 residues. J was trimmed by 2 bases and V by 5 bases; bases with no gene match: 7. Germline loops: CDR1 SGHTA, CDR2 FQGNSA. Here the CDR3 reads CASSIQGTVTDTQYF. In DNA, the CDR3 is TGTGCCAGCAGCATACAGGGGACAGTCACAGATACGCAGTATTTT.

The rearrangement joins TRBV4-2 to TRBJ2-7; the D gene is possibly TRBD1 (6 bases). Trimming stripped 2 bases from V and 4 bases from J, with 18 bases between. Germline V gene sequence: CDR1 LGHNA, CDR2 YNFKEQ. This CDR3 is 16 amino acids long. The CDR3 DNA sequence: TGTGCCAGCAGCCAACCAGGGGTCGGGAAGGGGTACGAGCAGTACTTC. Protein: CASSQPGVGKGYEQYF.

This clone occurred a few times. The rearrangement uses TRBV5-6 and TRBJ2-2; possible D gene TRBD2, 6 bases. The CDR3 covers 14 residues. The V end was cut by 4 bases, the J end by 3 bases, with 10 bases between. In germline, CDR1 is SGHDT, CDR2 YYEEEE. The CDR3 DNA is TGTGCCAGCAGCCGTGAGCGGGACACCGGGGAGCTGTTTTTT. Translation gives CASSRERDTGELFF. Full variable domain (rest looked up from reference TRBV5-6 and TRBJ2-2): DAGVTQSPTHLIKTRGQQVTLRCSPKSGHDTVSWYQQALGQGPQFIFQYYEEEERQRGNFPDRFSGHQFPNYSSELNVNALLLGDSALYLCASSRERDTGELFFGEGSRLTVL.

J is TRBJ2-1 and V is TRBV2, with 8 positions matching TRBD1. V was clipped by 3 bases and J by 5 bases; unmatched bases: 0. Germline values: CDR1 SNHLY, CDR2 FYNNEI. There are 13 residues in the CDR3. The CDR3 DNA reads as TGTGCCAGCAGTGAGACAGGGGACAATGAGCAGTTCTTC. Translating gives CASSETGDNEQFF.

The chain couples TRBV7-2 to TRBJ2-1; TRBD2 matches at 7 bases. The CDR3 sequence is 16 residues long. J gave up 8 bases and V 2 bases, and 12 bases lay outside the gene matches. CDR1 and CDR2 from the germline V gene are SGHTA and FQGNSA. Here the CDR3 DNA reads TGTGCCAGCAGCTTATGGCCCGGGGGGAATCAGGATGAGCAGTTCTTC. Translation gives CASSLWPGGNQDEQFF.

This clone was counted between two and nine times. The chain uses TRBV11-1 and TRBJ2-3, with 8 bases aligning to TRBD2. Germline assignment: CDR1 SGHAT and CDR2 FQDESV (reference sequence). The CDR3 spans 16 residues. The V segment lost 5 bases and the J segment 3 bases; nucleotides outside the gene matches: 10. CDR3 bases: TGTGCCAGCAGCCCCTCCGGGGGACTAGGGACAGATACGCAGTATTTT. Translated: CASSPSGGLGTDTQYF.

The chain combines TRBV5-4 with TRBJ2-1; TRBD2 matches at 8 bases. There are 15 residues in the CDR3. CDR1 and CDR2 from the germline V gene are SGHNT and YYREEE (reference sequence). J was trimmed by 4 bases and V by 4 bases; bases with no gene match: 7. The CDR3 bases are TGTGCCAGCAGCCCCGACAGCGGGAGTTACAATGAGCAGTTCTTC. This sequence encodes CASSPDSGSYNEQFF.

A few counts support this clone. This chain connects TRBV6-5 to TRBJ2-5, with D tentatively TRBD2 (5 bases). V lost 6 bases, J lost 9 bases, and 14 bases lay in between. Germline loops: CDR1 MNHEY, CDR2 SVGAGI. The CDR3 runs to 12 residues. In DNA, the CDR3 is TGTGCCAGCAGGGACTCCTCGGCGGCCCAGTACTTC. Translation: CASRDSSAAQYF.

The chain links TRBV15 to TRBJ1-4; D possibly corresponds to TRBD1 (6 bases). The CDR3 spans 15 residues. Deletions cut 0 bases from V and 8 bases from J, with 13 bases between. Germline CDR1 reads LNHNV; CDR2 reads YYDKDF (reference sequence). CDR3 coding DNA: TGTGCCACCAGCAGAGAGGGAGGGCAGGGGGAAAAACTGTTTTTT. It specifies CATSREGGQGEKLFF.

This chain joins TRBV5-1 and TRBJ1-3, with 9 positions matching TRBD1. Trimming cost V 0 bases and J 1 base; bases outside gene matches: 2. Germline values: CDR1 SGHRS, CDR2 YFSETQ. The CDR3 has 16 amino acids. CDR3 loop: CASSLEGTGSGNTIYF. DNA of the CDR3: TGCGCCAGCAGCTTGGAGGGGACAGGGTCTGGAAACACCATATATTTT.

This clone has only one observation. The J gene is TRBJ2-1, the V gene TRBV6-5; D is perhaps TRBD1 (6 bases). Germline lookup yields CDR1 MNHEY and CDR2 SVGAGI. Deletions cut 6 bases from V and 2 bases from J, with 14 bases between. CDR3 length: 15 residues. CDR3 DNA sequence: TGTGCCAGCAGGTCAGTCGGACAGCCCTACAATGAGCAGTTCTTC. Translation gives CASRSVGQPYNEQFF.

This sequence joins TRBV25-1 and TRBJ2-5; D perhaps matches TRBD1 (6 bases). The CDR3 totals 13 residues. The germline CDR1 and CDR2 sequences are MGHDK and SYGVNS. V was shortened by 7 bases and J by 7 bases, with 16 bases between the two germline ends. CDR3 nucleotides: TGTGCCAGCAAAGGACAGAATATTGGGACCCAGTACTTC. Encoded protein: CASKGQNIGTQYF.

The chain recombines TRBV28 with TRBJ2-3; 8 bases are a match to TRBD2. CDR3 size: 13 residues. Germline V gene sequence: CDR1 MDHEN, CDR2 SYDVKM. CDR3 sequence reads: CALADASTDTQYF. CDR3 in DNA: TGTGCACTAGCGGACGCCAGCACAGATACGCAGTATTTT.

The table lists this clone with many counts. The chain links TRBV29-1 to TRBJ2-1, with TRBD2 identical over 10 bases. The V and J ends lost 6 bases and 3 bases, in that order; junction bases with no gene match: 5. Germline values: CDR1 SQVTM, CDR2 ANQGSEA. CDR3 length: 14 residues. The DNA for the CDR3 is TGCAGCGTAGCCGGGACTAGCGACTACAATGAGCAGTTCTTC. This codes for CSVAGTSDYNEQFF.

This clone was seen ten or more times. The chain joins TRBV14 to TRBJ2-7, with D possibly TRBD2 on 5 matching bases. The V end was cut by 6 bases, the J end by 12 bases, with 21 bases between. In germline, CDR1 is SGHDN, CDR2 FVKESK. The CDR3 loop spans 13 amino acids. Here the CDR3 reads CASSSRTNLAGYF. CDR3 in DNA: TGTGCCAGCAGTAGCCGGACCAACCTAGCTGGGTACTTC.

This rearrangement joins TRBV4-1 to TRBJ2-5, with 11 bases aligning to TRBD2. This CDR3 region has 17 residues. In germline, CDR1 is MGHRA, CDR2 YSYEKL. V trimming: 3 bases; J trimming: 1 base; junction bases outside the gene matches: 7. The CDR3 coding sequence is TGCGCCAGCAGCCATGAATCCGGGACTAGCGGCCAAGAGACCCAGTACTTC. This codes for CASSHESGTSGQETQYF.

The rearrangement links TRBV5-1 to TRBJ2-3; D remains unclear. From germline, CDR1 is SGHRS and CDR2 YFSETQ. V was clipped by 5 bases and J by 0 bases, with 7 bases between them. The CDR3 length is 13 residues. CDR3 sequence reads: CASREQSTDTQYF. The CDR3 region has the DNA TGCGCCAGCAGGGAGCAGAGCACAGATACGCAGTATTTT.

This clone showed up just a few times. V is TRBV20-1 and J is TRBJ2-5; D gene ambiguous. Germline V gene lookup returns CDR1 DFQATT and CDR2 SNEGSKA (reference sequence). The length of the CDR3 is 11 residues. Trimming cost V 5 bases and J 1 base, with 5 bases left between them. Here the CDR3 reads CSAGGQETQYF. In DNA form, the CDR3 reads TGCAGTGCTGGCGGCCAAGAGACCCAGTACTTC.

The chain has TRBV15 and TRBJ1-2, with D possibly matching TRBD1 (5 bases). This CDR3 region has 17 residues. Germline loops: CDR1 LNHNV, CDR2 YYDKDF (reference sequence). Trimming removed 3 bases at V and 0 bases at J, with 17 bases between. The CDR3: CATSRLGTTGSNYGYTF. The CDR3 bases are TGTGCCACCAGCAGGCTGGGGACTACAGGTTCTAACTATGGCTACACCTTC.

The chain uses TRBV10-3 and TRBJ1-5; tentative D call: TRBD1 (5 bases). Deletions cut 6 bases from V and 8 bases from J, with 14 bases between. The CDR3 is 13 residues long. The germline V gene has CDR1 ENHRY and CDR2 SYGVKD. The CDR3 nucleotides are TGTGCCATCAGACCGACAGAGTTAAAGCCCCAGCATTTT. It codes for CAIRPTELKPQHF.

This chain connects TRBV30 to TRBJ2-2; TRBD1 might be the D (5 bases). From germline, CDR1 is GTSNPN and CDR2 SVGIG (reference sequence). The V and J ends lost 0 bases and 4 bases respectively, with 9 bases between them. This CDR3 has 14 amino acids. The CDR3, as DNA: TGTGCCTGGAGTGTGACCAGGGCCACCGGGGAGCTGTTTTTT. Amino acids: CAWSVTRATGELFF.

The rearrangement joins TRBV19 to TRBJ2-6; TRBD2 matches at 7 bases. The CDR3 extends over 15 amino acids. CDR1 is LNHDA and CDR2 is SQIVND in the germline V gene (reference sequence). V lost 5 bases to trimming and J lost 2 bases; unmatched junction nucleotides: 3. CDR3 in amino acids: CASSGGGAGANVLTF. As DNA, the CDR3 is TGTGCCAGTAGTGGGGGGGGTGCTGGGGCCAACGTCCTGACTTTC.